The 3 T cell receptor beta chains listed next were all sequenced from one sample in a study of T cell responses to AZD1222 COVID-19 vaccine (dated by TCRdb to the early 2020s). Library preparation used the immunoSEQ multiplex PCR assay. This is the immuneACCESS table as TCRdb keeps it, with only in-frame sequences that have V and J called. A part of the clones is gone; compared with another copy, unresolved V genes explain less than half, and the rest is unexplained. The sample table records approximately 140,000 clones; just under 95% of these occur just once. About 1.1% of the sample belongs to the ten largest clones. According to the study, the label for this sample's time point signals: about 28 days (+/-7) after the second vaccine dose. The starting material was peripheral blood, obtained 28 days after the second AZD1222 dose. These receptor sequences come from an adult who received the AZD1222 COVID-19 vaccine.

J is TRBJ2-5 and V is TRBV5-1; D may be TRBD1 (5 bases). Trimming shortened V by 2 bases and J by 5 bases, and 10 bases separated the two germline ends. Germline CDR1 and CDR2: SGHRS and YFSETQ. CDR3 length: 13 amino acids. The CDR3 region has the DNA TGCGCCAGCAGCTTACAGGTCGGTGAGACCCAGTACTTC. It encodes CASSLQVGETQYF.

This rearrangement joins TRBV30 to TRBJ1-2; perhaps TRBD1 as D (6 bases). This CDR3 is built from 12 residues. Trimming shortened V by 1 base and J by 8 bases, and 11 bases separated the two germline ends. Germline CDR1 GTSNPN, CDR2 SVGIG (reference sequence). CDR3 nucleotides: TGTGCCTGGAGTGCTACAGGGTTCGGCTACACCTTC. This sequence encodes CAWSATGFGYTF.

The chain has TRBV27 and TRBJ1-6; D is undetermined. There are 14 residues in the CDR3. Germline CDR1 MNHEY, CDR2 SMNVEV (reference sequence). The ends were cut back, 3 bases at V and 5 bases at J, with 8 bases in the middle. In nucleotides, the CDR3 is TGTGCCAGCAGTTTCGGACGGGATAATTCACCCCTCCACTTT. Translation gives CASSFGRDNSPLHF.